The next 2 T cell receptor beta chains were all read from a single sample in a study of T cells in Graves' hyperthyroidism and ophthalmopathy. RNA transcripts served as the template for amplifying TCR beta CDR3 regions. When the TCR CDR3 underwent first-round RT-PCR, the HTBI primer set was used. TCRdb used MiXCR to reprocess the multiplex PCR reads, holding one entry per CDR3 protein. This sample yields about 640,000 distinct CDR3 sequences, of which 20% to 25% are seen a single time; about 35% belongs to the top ten. The sample was blood. Receptor source: a man aged 25-45 years with Graves' ophthalmopathy.

This clonotype was observed at least ten times. This chain links TRBV6-1 with TRBJ1-2; 10 positions agree with TRBD1. V lost 8 bases to trimming and J lost 7 bases; unmatched junction nucleotides: 7. In germline, CDR1 is MNHNS, CDR2 SASEGT. There are 13 residues in the CDR3. The CDR3 loop is CASGPGTGAGYTF. The CDR3 bases are TGTGCCAGCGGTCCCGGGACAGGGGCTGGCTACACCTTC.

J is TRBJ2-2 and V is TRBV4-2; D perhaps matches TRBD2 (6 bases). The germline CDR1 and CDR2 sequences are LGHNA and YNFKEQ. CDR3 size: 15 residues. V lost 0 bases and J 6 bases, leaving 11 bases between the germline ends. This chain's CDR3 is CASSQDRRGPGELFF. Written as DNA, the CDR3 is TGTGCCAGCAGCCAAGATCGGCGGGGCCCCGGGGAGCTGTTTTTT.